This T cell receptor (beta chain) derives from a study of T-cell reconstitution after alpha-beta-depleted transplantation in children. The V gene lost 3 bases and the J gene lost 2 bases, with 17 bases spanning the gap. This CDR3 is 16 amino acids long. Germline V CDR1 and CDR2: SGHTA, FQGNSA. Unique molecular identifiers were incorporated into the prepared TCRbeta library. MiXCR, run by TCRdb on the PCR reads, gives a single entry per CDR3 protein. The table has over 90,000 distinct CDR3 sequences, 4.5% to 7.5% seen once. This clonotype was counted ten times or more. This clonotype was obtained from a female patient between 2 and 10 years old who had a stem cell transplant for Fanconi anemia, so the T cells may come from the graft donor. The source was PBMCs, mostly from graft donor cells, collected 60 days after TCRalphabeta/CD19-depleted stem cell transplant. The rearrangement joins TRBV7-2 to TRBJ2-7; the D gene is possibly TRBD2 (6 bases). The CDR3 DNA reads TGTGCCAGCAGCTTTTTTAATGTGGCGGGGACCTACGAGCAGTACTTC. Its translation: CASSFFNVAGTYEQYF. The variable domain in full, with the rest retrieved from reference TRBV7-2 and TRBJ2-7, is GAGVSQSPSNKVTEKGKDVELRCDPISGHTALYWYRQSLGQGLEFLIYFQGNSAPDKSGLPSDRFSAERTGGSVSTLTIQRTQQEDSAVYLCASSFFNVAGTYEQYFGPGTRLTVT.